The next 24 T cell receptor beta chains were all read from a single sample in a study of circulating and synovial CD4+ cells in juvenile arthritis (dated 2014 in TCRdb). Library preparation was by the immunoSEQ multiplex PCR assay. TCRdb limited this immuneACCESS table to in-frame rearrangements with V and J called. A share of clones is missing; checked studies link under half to unresolved V genes, and the rest is unexplained. The sample table lists under 35,000 clones, around 93% of them with a count of one. About 3% of the sample comes from the top ten. The sequenced material came from CD4+ T cells from blood. The origin of the receptors is a human donor with juvenile idiopathic arthritis.

This clone was picked up one time. The chain is built from TRBV28 and TRBJ2-7; 8 nucleotides agree with TRBD2. The trim removed 4 bases at V and 3 bases at J, leaving 11 bases unmatched. CDR3 length: 16 amino acids. Germline-derived CDR1 and CDR2 are MDHEN and SYDVKM. The CDR3 reads CASSSLAGNGLYEQYF. In nucleotides, the CDR3 is TGTGCCAGCAGTTCCTTAGCGGGAAATGGGCTCTACGAGCAGTACTTC.

The CDR3 loop is CASIQGVYEQYF. The DNA for the CDR3 is TGTGCCAGCATCCAAGGGGTATACGAGCAGTACTTC. The chain employs TRBV7-2 and TRBJ2-7, with D maybe TRBD1 (5 bases). V was shortened by 7 bases and J by 4 bases, with 11 bases between the two germline ends. Looked up from germline, CDR1 is SGHTA and CDR2 is FQGNSA. This CDR3 has 12 residues. The whole variable domain, remainder taken from reference TRBV7-2 and TRBJ2-7, is GAGVSQSPSNKVTEKGKDVELRCDPISGHTALYWYRQSLGQGLEFLIYFQGNSAPDKSGLPSDRFSAERTGGSVSTLTIQRTQQEDSAVYLCASIQGVYEQYFGPGTRLTVT.

The chain links TRBV19 to TRBJ2-1; tentatively, D is TRBD1 (7 bases). Germline assignment: CDR1 LNHDA and CDR2 SQIVND (reference sequence). The V end was cut by 3 bases, the J end by 4 bases, with 16 bases between. The CDR3 extends over 16 amino acids. The CDR3 sequence: CASSILGRGVYNEQFF. The CDR3, as DNA: TGTGCCAGTAGTATCCTGGGCAGGGGGGTGTACAATGAGCAGTTCTTC.

The J gene is TRBJ2-2, the V gene TRBV5-1; D possibly corresponds to TRBD2 (5 bases). Trimming removed 4 bases at V and 0 bases at J, with 7 bases between. The CDR3 spans 14 residues. CDR1 SGHRS and CDR2 YFSETQ come from the germline V gene. The CDR3 nucleotides read TGCGCCAGCAGCCCGACTACGAACACCGGGGAGCTGTTTTTT. Amino acid sequence: CASSPTTNTGELFF.

The CDR3 here is CASSFRTNEKLFF. CDR3 in DNA: TGTGCCAGCAGTTTTCGGACTAATGAAAAACTGTTTTTT. This chain uses TRBV6-5 with TRBJ1-4; no reliable D call. V was trimmed by 4 bases and J by 2 bases, leaving 5 bases between them. This CDR3 spans 13 amino acids. The germline V gene encodes CDR1 MNHEY and CDR2 SVGAGI.

J is TRBJ2-2 and V is TRBV30; D is possibly TRBD1 (6 bases). CDR3 size: 15 residues. Germline CDR1 reads GTSNPN; CDR2 reads SVGIG (reference sequence). Trimming removed 0 bases from V and 0 bases from J, with 8 bases in between. In nucleotides, the CDR3 is TGTGCCTGGAGTGTAGGGACACCGAACACCGGGGAGCTGTTTTTT. Its translation: CAWSVGTPNTGELFF.

The V and J genes are TRBV20-1 and TRBJ2-1; 7 bases are a match to TRBD1. Germline V gene lookup returns CDR1 DFQATT and CDR2 SNEGSKA (reference sequence). The CDR3 runs to 11 residues. With V trimmed by 3 bases and J by 8 bases, 1 base remained unmatched. The CDR3 sequence is CSASTGDEQFF. The DNA for the CDR3 is TGCAGTGCTAGTACAGGGGATGAGCAGTTCTTC.

This chain connects TRBV28 to TRBJ1-5, with 8 bases matching TRBD1. CDR3 size: 17 residues. CDR1 MDHEN and CDR2 SYDVKM come from the germline V gene. V trimming: 1 base; J trimming: 2 bases; junction bases outside the gene matches: 7. The CDR3 DNA reads TGTGCCAGCAGTTTATACGGACAGGGTTTTGGCAATCAGCCCCAGCATTTT. It specifies CASSLYGQGFGNQPQHF.

The genes are TRBV6-1 and TRBJ1-1; D is uncertain. Germline loops: CDR1 MNHNS, CDR2 SASEGT. V was trimmed by 1 base and J by 5 bases, leaving 11 bases between them. The CDR3 totals 14 residues. CDR3: CASSEVNRRTEAFF. The CDR3 DNA sequence: TGTGCCAGCAGTGAAGTAAACAGAAGGACTGAAGCTTTCTTT.

This sequence joins TRBV11-2 and TRBJ2-5; 10 bases map to TRBD2. CDR1 is SGHAT and CDR2 is FQNNGV in the germline V gene. The CDR3 has 17 amino acids. Trimming removed 1 base from V and 1 base from J; junction bases left unmatched: 6. This CDR3 reads CASSLGPSGSGQETQYF. The CDR3 DNA follows: TGTGCCAGCAGCTTAGGTCCTAGCGGGAGTGGCCAAGAGACCCAGTACTTC.

In the case of this clone: Germline and junction disagree at one end, which may indicate a read error. The V call is TRBV18, the J call TRBJ1-1; tentative D call: TRBD1 (6 bases). Germline loops: CDR1 KGHSH, CDR2 LQKENI. CDR3 length equals 13 residues. The CDR3 DNA reads as TGTGCCAGCTCACCGGGCAGGGACACAGAAGCTTTCTTT. Its protein is CASSPGRDTEAFF.

V gene TRBV5-1 combines with J gene TRBJ2-1; 12 bases are shared with TRBD2. V lost 0 bases and J lost 7; bases outside the gene matches: 5. The germline V gene encodes CDR1 SGHRS and CDR2 YFSETQ. This CDR3 is built from 16 residues. The CDR3 region has the DNA TGCGCCAGCAGCTTGGGCCTAGCGGGAGGGCCGAATGAGCAGTTCTTC. This sequence encodes CASSLGLAGGPNEQFF.

There are a few counts of this clone. The V and J genes are TRBV6-1 and TRBJ1-4; tentatively, D is TRBD1 (5 bases). CDR1 and CDR2 (germline): MNHNS, SASEGT. V lost 2 bases and J 5 bases, leaving 6 bases between the germline ends. The CDR3 runs to 13 residues. As DNA, the CDR3 is TGTGCCAGCAGTGAACGGGGGAATGAAAAACTGTTTTTT. This sequence encodes CASSERGNEKLFF.

The rearrangement joins TRBV2 to TRBJ2-1, with D possibly TRBD2 on 6 matching bases. Per the germline V gene, CDR1 is SNHLY and CDR2 is FYNNEI. V lost 7 bases, J lost 9 bases, and 13 bases lay in between. This CDR3 comprises 12 residues. The chain's CDR3 is CASIRDGSEQFF. CDR3 bases: TGTGCCAGCATACGCGACGGGAGTGAGCAGTTCTTC.

The chain links TRBV27 to TRBJ2-7, with 9 positions matching TRBD1. This CDR3 region has 16 residues. The germline V gene has CDR1 MNHEY and CDR2 SMNVEV (reference sequence). With 2 bases clipped from V and 1 base from J, the junction kept 6 bases outside the gene matches. The CDR3 DNA sequence: TGTGCCAGCAGTTTAAGGGGGACAGGGAAATCCTACGAGCAGTACTTC. This translates into CASSLRGTGKSYEQYF.

The J gene is TRBJ2-7, the V gene TRBV11-2; 7 nucleotides align to TRBD2. Trimming cost V 3 bases and J 2 bases; bases outside gene matches: 4. The CDR3 sequence is 14 residues long. The germline CDR1 and CDR2 sequences are SGHAT and FQNNGV. The chain's CDR3 is CASSLGGRTYEQYF. In DNA form, the CDR3 reads TGTGCCAGCAGCTTGGGCGGGAGAACCTACGAGCAGTACTTC. Supplemented by reference TRBV11-2 and TRBJ2-7, the full variable domain reads EAGVAQSPRYKIIEKRQSVAFWCNPISGHATLYWYQQILGQGPKLLIQFQNNGVVDDSQLPKDRFSAERLKGVDSTLKIQPAKLEDSAVYLCASSLGGRTYEQYFGPGTRLTVT.

This chain joins TRBV5-1 and TRBJ2-7; TRBD1 matches at 8 bases. The germline V gene encodes CDR1 SGHRS and CDR2 YFSETQ. The length of the CDR3 is 15 residues. V lost 0 bases and J lost 5; bases outside the gene matches: 7. CDR3 region: CASSLAMTGAHEQYF. CDR3 DNA: TGCGCCAGCAGCTTGGCTATGACAGGGGCTCACGAGCAGTACTTC. The full variable domain, completed using reference TRBV5-1 and TRBJ2-7, is KAGVTQTPRYLIKTRGQQVTLSCSPISGHRSVSWYQQTPGQGLQFLFEYFSETQRNKGNFPGRFSGRQFSNSRSEMNVSTLELGDSALYLCASSLAMTGAHEQYFGPGTRLTVT.

In this sample, this clone turned up a few times. V gene TRBV10-3 combines with J gene TRBJ2-7; D is ambiguous. This CDR3 has 14 residues. Trimming shortened V by 0 bases and J by 6 bases, and 12 bases separated the two germline ends. Germline CDR1 reads ENHRY; CDR2 reads SYGVKD. As DNA, the CDR3 is TGTGCCATCAGTGAGTCATTTCCTCCTTCCGAGCAGTACTTC. This sequence encodes CAISESFPPSEQYF.

This sequence joins TRBV10-3 and TRBJ2-1, with TRBD1 as a possible D gene (7 bases). Germline V gene sequence: CDR1 ENHRY, CDR2 SYGVKD. The CDR3 is 18 residues long. The ends were cut back, 4 bases at V and 0 bases at J, with 19 bases in the middle. The CDR3, as DNA: TGTGCCATCAGTGCATCCCCTCAGGGGGGTACCTCCTACAATGAGCAGTTCTTC. Amino acid sequence: CAISASPQGGTSYNEQFF.

The DNA for the CDR3 is TGTGCCAGCATTAGGAGCGGGAAGAACACTGAAGCTTTCTTT. Protein sequence: CASIRSGKNTEAFF. The rearrangement links TRBV2 to TRBJ1-1, with no clear D. The CDR3 covers 14 residues. V was trimmed by 7 bases and J by 1 base, leaving 13 bases between them. CDR1 is SNHLY, CDR2 FYNNEI, per germline.

The chain couples TRBV6-1 to TRBJ1-2; D might be TRBD1 (5 bases). The CDR3 is 15 amino acids. The V end was cut by 2 bases, the J end by 4 bases, with 14 bases between. Germline V lookup: CDR1 MNHNS, CDR2 SASEGT. The CDR3 nucleotides are TGTGCCAGCAGTGAATGGGGGGTGGGGAGCTATGGCTACACCTTC. This sequence encodes CASSEWGVGSYGYTF.

V is TRBV14 and J is TRBJ1-1; a weak D match, TRBD1 (6 bases). Per the germline V gene, CDR1 is SGHDN and CDR2 is FVKESK. With 4 bases removed from V and 2 bases from J, the gap between germline ends came to 14 bases. The CDR3 covers 15 residues. CDR3 nucleotide sequence: TGTGCCAGCAGCCTAGAACAGGGATTTAACACTGAAGCTTTCTTT. This gives the protein CASSLEQGFNTEAFF.

The chain recombines TRBV6-1 with TRBJ2-5; 8 bases are shared with TRBD2. The CDR3 sequence is 15 residues long. In germline, CDR1 is MNHNS, CDR2 SASEGT. The V segment lost 0 bases and the J segment 5 bases; nucleotides outside the gene matches: 5. This CDR3 reads CASSEALSGSETQYF. DNA of the CDR3: TGTGCCAGCAGTGAAGCGCTCAGCGGGAGTGAGACCCAGTACTTC.

The V gene is TRBV7-3, the J gene TRBJ2-4, with 16 bases fitting TRBD2. The germline V gene has CDR1 SGHTA and CDR2 FQGTGA. V trimming: 2 bases; J trimming: 7 bases; junction bases outside the gene matches: 2. This CDR3 is 16 amino acids long. Here the CDR3 DNA reads TGTGCCAGCAGCTTAGGGACTAGCGGGAGGGGGAACATTCAGTACTTC. Translated, it gives CASSLGTSGRGNIQYF.